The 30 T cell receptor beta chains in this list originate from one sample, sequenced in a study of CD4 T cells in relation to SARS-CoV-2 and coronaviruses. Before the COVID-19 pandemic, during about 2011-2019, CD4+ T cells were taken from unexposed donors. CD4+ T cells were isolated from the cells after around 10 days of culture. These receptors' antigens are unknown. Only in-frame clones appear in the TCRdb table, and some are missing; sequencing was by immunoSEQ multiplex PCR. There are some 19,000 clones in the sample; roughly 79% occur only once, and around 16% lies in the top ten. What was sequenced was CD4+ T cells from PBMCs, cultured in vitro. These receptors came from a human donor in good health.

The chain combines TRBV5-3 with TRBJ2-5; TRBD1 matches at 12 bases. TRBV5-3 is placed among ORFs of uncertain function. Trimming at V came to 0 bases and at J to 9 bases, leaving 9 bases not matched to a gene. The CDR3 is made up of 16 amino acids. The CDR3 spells CARSLEPGQGAQAQYF. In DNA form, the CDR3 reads TGTGCCAGAAGCTTGGAACCGGGACAGGGGGCTCAGGCCCAGTACTTC.

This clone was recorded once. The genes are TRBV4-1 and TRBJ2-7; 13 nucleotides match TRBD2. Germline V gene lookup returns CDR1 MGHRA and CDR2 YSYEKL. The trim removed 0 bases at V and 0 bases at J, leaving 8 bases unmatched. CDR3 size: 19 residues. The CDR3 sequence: CASSQEFGLAGEGSYEQYF. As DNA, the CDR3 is TGCGCCAGCAGCCAAGAATTCGGACTAGCGGGAGAAGGCTCCTACGAGCAGTACTTC.

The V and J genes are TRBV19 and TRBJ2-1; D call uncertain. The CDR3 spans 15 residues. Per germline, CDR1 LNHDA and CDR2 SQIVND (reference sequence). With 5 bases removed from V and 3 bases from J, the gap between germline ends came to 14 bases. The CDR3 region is CASSPFLESYNEQFF. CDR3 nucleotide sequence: TGTGCCAGTAGTCCTTTCCTCGAAAGCTACAATGAGCAGTTCTTC. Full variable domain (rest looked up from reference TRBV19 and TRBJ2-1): DGGITQSPKYLFRKEGQNVTLSCEQNLNHDAMYWYRQDPGQGLRLIYYSQIVNDFQKGDIAEGYSVSREKKESFPLTVTSAQKNPTAFYLCASSPFLESYNEQFFGPGTRLTVL.

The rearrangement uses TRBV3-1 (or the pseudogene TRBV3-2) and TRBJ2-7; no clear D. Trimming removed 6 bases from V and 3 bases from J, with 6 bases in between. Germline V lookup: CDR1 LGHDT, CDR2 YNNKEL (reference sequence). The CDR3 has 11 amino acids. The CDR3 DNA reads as TGTGCCAGCAGTCGCCACTACGAGCAGTACTTC. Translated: CASSRHYEQYF.

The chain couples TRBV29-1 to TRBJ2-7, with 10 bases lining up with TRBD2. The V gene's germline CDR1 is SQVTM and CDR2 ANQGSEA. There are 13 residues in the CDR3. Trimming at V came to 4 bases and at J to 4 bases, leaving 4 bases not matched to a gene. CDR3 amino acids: CSVGASGGYEQYF. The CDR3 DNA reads TGCAGCGTTGGGGCTAGCGGGGGTTACGAGCAGTACTTC.

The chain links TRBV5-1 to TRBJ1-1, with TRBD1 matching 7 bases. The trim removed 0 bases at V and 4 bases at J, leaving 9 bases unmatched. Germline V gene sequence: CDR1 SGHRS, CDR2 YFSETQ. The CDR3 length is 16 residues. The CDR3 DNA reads TGCGCCAGCAGCTTGGCAGGGGGGCTCAGTGGCACTGAAGCTTTCTTT. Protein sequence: CASSLAGGLSGTEAFF.

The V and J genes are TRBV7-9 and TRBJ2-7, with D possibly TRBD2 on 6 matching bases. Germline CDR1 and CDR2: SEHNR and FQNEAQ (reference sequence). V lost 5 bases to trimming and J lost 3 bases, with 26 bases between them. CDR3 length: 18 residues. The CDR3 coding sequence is TGTGCCAGCAGCGGCCCAGGCAACTCGGGGGAGAGGATCTACGAGCAGTACTTC. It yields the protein CASSGPGNSGERIYEQYF. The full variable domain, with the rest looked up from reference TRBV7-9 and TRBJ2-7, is DTGVSQNPRHKITKRGQNVTFRCDPISEHNRLYWYRQTLGQGPEFLTYFQNEAQLEKSRLLSDRFSAERPKGSFSTLEIQRTEQGDSAMYLCASSGPGNSGERIYEQYFGPGTRLTVT.

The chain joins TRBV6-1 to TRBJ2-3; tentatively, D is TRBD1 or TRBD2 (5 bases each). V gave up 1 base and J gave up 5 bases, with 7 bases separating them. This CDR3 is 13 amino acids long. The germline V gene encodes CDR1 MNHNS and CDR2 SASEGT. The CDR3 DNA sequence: TGTGCCAGCAGTGAAGAGGGGAGAGATACGCAGTATTTT. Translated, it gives CASSEEGRDTQYF.

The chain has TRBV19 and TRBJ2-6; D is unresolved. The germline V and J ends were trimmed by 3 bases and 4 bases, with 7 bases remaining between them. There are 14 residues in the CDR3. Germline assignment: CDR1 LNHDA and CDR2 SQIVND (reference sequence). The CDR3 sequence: CASSMLRGANVLTF. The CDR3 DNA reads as TGTGCCAGTAGTATGCTGAGGGGGGCCAACGTCCTGACTTTC.

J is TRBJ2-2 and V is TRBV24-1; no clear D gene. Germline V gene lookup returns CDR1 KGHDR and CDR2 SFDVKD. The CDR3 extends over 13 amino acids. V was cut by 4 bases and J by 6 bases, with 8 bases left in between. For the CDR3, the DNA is TGTGCCACCAGTGAGGGTTTGGCCGGGGAGCTGTTTTTT. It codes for CATSEGLAGELFF.

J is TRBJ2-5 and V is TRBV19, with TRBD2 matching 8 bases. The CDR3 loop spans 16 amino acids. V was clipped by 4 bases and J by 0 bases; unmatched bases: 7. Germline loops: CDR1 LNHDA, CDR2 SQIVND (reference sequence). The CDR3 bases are TGTGCCAGTAGTACAAGACTAGCGTGGAACCAAGAGACCCAGTACTTC. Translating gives CASSTRLAWNQETQYF. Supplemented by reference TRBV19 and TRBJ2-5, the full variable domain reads DGGITQSPKYLFRKEGQNVTLSCEQNLNHDAMYWYRQDPGQGLRLIYYSQIVNDFQKGDIAEGYSVSREKKESFPLTVTSAQKNPTAFYLCASSTRLAWNQETQYFGPGTRLLVL.

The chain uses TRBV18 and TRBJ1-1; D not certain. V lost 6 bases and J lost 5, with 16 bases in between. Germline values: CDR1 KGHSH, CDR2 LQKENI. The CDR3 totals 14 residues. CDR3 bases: TGTGCCAGCTCCTCCGGCGTAACGAGGACTGAAGCTTTCTTT. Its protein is CASSSGVTRTEAFF.

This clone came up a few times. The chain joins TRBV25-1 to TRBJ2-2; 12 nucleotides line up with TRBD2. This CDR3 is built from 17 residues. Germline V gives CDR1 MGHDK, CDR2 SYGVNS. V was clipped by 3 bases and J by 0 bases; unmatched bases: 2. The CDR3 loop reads CASSDPSGRANTGELFF. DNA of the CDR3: TGTGCCAGCAGTGACCCTAGCGGGAGGGCGAACACCGGGGAGCTGTTTTTT.

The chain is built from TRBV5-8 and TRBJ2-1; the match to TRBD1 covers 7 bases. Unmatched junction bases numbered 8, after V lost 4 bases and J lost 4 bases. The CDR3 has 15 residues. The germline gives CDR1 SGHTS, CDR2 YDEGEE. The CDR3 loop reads CASSRGLIGYNEQFF. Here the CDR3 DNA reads TGTGCCAGCAGCAGGGGGCTCATCGGGTACAATGAGCAGTTCTTC.

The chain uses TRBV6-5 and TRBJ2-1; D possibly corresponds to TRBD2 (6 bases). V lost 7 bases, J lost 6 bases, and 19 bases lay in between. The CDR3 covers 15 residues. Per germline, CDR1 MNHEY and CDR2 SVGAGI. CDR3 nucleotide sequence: TGTGCCAGCACCACCGGAGGGGCTGGTGGCAATGAGCAGTTCTTC. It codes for CASTTGGAGGNEQFF.

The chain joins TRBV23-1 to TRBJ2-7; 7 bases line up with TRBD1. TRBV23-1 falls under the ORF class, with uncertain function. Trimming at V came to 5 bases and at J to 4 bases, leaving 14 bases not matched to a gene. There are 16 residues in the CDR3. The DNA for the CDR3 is TGCGCCAGCAGTTCCCCCCGACAGGGCTCGACGTACGAGCAGTACTTC. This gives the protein CASSSPRQGSTYEQYF.

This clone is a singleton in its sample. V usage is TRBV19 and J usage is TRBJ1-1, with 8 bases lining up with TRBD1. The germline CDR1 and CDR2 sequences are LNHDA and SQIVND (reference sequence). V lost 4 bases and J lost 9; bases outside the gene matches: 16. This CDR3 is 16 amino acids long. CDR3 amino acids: CASSTFRGTGSLKAFF. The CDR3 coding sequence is TGTGCCAGTAGTACGTTCCGTGGGACAGGTTCCCTAAAAGCTTTCTTT.

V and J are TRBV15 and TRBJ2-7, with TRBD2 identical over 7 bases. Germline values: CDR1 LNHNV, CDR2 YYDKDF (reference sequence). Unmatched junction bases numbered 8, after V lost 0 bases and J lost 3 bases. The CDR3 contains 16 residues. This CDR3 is CATSRDVASGFYEQYF. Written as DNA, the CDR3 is TGTGCCACCAGCAGAGATGTTGCTAGCGGTTTCTACGAGCAGTACTTC.

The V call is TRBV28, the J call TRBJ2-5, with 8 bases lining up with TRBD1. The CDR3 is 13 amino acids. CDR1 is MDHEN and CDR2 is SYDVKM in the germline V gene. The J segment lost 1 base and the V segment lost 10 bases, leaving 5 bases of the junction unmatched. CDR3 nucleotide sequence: TGTGCCACCTCAGGGGGCTTCCAAGAGACCCAGTACTTC. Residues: CATSGGFQETQYF.

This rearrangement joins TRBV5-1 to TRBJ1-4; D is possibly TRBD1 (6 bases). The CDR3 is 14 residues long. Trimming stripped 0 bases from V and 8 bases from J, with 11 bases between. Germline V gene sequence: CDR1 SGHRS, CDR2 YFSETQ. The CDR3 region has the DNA TGCGCCAGCAGCTTGGGAGGGGGGAAGGAAAAACTGTTTTTT. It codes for CASSLGGGKEKLFF.

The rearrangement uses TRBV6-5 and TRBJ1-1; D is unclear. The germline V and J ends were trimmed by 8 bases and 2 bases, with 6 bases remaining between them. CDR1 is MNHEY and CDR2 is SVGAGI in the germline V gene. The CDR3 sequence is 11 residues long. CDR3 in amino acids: CASHSNTEAFF. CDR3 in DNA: TGTGCCAGCCATTCAAACACTGAAGCTTTCTTT.

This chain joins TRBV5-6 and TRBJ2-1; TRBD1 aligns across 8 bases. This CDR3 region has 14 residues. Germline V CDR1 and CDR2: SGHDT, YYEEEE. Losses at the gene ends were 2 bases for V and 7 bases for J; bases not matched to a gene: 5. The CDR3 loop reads CASSFDRGGNEQFF. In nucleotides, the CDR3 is TGTGCCAGCAGCTTCGACAGGGGAGGTAATGAGCAGTTCTTC.

CDR3 sequence reads: CASRTANTGELFF. CDR3 coding DNA: TGTGCCAGCAGGACAGCGAACACCGGGGAGCTGTTTTTT. V gene TRBV12-3 or TRBV12-4 combines with J gene TRBJ2-2; possible D gene TRBD1, 5 bases. V was cut by 6 bases and J by 0 bases, with 5 bases left in between. The CDR3 is made up of 13 amino acids.

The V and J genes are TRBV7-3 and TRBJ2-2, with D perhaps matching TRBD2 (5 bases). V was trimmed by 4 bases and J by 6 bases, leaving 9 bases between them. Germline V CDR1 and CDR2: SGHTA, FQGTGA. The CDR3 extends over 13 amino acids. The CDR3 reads CASSSRSAGELFF. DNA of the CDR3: TGTGCCAGCAGCTCCCGTAGCGCCGGGGAGCTGTTTTTT.

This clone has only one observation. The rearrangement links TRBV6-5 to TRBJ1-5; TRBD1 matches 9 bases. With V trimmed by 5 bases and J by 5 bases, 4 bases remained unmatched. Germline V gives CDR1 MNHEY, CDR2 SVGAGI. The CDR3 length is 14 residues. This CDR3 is CASSRDRDDQPQHF. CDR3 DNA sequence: TGTGCCAGCAGTAGGGACAGGGACGATCAGCCCCAGCATTTT.

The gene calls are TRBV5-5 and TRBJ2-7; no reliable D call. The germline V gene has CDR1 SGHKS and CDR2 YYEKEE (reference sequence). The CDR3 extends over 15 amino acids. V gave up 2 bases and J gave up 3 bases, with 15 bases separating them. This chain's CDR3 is CASSLGGVGYYEQYF. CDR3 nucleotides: TGTGCCAGCAGCTTAGGTGGGGTCGGCTACTACGAGCAGTACTTC.

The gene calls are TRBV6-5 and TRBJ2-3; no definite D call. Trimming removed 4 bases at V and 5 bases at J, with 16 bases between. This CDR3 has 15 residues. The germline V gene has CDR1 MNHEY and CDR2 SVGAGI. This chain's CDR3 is CASSSTTLDGDTQYF. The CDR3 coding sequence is TGTGCCAGCAGTTCCACGACGTTGGATGGAGATACGCAGTATTTT.

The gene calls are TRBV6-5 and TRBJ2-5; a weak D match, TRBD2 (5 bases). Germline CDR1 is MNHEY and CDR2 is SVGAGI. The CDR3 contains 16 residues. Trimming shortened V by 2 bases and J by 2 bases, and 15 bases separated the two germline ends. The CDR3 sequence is CASSYTGFPGQETQYF. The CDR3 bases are TGTGCCAGCAGTTACACGGGGTTTCCGGGGCAAGAGACCCAGTACTTC.

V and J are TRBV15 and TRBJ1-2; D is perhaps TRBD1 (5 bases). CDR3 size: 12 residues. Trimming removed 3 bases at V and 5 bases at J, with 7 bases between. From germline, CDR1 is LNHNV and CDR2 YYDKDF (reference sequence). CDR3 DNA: TGTGCCACCAGCAGCGCAGGGTATGGCTACACCTTC. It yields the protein CATSSAGYGYTF.

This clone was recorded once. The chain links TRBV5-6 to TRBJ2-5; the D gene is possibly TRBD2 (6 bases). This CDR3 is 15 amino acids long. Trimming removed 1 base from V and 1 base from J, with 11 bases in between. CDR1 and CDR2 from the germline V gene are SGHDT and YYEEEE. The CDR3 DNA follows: TGTGCCAGCAGCTTGATCGGAGGGTCCCAAGAGACCCAGTACTTC. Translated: CASSLIGGSQETQYF.